These 19 T cell receptor beta chains originate from one sample sequenced in a study of HIV-infected patients and healthy controls. Antiretroviral therapy had run roughly three months, about 14 weeks, before follow-up blood collection. No cell fractionation was done, so the repertoire covers all unsorted peripheral blood T cells. Alpha and beta constant-region primers primed reverse transcription of approximately 0.55 ug RNA. Separate chain-specific third strand synthesis with multiplexing indices produced the alpha and beta libraries. TCRdb reprocessed the 5' RACE reads with MiXCR, giving one entry per CDR3 protein. This sample has over 5,000 distinct CDR3 sequences, with 20% found just once. Sequenced here: blood, sampled during antiretroviral therapy. These receptors originate from an adult with HIV infection.

By sample fraction, this clonotype is medium-sized. The rearrangement joins TRBV6-5 to TRBJ1-5, with D hard to call. V was shortened by 7 bases and J by 1 base, with 26 bases between the two germline ends. Germline V gene lookup returns CDR1 MNHEY and CDR2 SVGAGI. The length of the CDR3 is 19 residues. This CDR3 reads CASIQSTLGVRQSNQPQHF. The CDR3 region has the DNA TGTGCCAGCATCCAATCGACGCTTGGGGTACGTCAGAGCAATCAGCCCCAGCATTTT.

This clonotype is deemed medium-sized (0.01 to 0.1%). The V and J genes are TRBV6-2 or TRBV6-3 and TRBJ1-1, with a possible D match to TRBD1 (5 bases). CDR3 length: 14 residues. Trimming removed 0 bases at V and 4 bases at J, with 9 bases between. Germline lookup yields CDR1 MNHEY and CDR2 SVGEGT. CDR3 residues: CASSYSGAATEAFF. DNA of the CDR3: TGTGCCAGCAGTTACTCTGGGGCAGCCACTGAAGCTTTCTTT.

This chain links TRBV2 with TRBJ2-7; D is unclear. CDR1 SNHLY and CDR2 FYNNEI come from the germline V gene. Trimming removed 3 bases from V and 2 bases from J, with 14 bases in between. The CDR3 consists of 15 residues. CDR3 protein: CASSDVSVAPYEQYF. The CDR3, as DNA: TGTGCCAGCAGTGACGTTTCAGTTGCCCCCTACGAGCAGTACTTC.

The J gene is TRBJ1-2, the V gene TRBV6-1; D is perhaps TRBD1 (5 bases). CDR1 is MNHNS, CDR2 SASEGT, per germline. V was pared by 7 bases and J by 5 bases, with 17 bases between. The CDR3 totals 14 residues. Written as DNA, the CDR3 is TGTGCCAGCACTCCGCAGAGACAGCCTTATGGCTACACCTTC. Translating it yields CASTPQRQPYGYTF.

As to this clonotype: Relative to the germline gene, one junction end is altered; a read error may explain this. This chain joins TRBV7-9 and TRBJ1-1; unclear D gene. This CDR3 has 13 residues. CDR1 and CDR2 from the germline V gene are SEHNR and FQNEAQ (reference sequence). CDR3 protein: CASSQVEGTEALF. For the CDR3, the DNA is TGTGCCAGCAGCCAAGTGGAGGGCACTGAAGCTTTATTT.

The chain links TRBV18 to TRBJ2-3; the D gene is possibly TRBD1 (6 bases). The germline CDR1 and CDR2 sequences are KGHSH and LQKENI. The ends were cut back, 2 bases at V and 0 bases at J, with 12 bases in the middle. CDR3 length equals 16 residues. CDR3 coding DNA: TGTGCCAGCTCACCAGTACAGGGTTCTAGCACAGATACGCAGTATTTT. Its protein product is CASSPVQGSSTDTQYF.

In this sample, this clonotype is medium-sized. The CDR3 DNA follows: TGTGCCAGCAGGCAAAAGGGGGGGATGAACACTGAAGCTTTCTTT. This encodes CASRQKGGMNTEAFF. This chain joins TRBV6-2 or TRBV6-3 and TRBJ1-1; tentative D call: TRBD1 (6 bases). The CDR3 runs to 15 residues. The V gene lost 6 bases and the J gene lost 0 bases, with 14 bases spanning the gap. Per the germline V gene, CDR1 is MNHEY and CDR2 is SVGEGT.

Sample share makes this clonotype medium-sized. The J gene is TRBJ2-1, the V gene TRBV6-2 or TRBV6-3; D might be TRBD2 (6 bases). V lost 7 bases and J 7 bases, leaving 17 bases between the germline ends. The CDR3 length is 14 residues. Per germline, CDR1 MNHEY and CDR2 SVGEGT. DNA of the CDR3: TGTGCCAGCAAAAGGGTCTCACGGGGGAATGAGCAGTTCTTC. Protein: CASKRVSRGNEQFF.

This clonotype was recorded at least ten times. The V call is TRBV6-5, the J call TRBJ1-4; TRBD1 matches 8 bases. The CDR3 extends over 14 amino acids. Losses at the gene ends were 5 bases for V and 4 bases for J; bases not matched to a gene: 3. Germline loops: CDR1 MNHEY, CDR2 SVGAGI. The CDR3 DNA sequence: TGTGCCAGCAGTAATGACAGGGGTAATGAAAAACTGTTTTTT. It codes for CASSNDRGNEKLFF.

The sample holds many counts of this clonotype. The chain couples TRBV12-5 to TRBJ2-7, with D possibly matching TRBD1 (6 bases). The CDR3 has 13 amino acids. Looked up from germline, CDR1 is LGHNT and CDR2 is FRNRAP. V was trimmed by 2 bases and J by 4 bases, leaving 9 bases between them. CDR3 region: CASGLRGIYEQYF. The CDR3 bases are TGTGCTAGTGGTTTGAGGGGGATTTACGAGCAGTACTTC.

This clonotype appeared many times. V and J are TRBV7-2 and TRBJ2-3; a possible D gene is TRBD2 (5 bases). Trimming stripped 2 bases from V and 4 bases from J, with 7 bases between. CDR3 length: 13 residues. Germline assignment: CDR1 SGHTA and CDR2 FQGNSA. This CDR3 reads CASSLLAPDTQYF. The CDR3 nucleotides are TGTGCCAGCAGCTTACTAGCCCCAGATACGCAGTATTTT.

This clonotype occurred many times. The CDR3: CASSLVGREQYF. The DNA of the CDR3 is TGCGCCAGCAGCTTGGTGGGAAGAGAGCAGTACTTC. The chain has TRBV5-1 and TRBJ2-7; no firm D call. The CDR3 runs to 12 residues. The germline CDR1 and CDR2 sequences are SGHRS and YFSETQ. V gave up 0 bases and J gave up 7 bases, with 8 bases separating them. Full variable domain (rest looked up from reference TRBV5-1 and TRBJ2-7): KAGVTQTPRYLIKTRGQQVTLSCSPISGHRSVSWYQQTPGQGLQFLFEYFSETQRNKGNFPGRFSGRQFSNSRSEMNVSTLELGDSALYLCASSLVGREQYFGPGTRLTVT.

This clonotype was counted ten times or more. The chain links TRBV11-1 to TRBJ2-1; 8 nucleotides line up with TRBD2. The junction had 5 bases not matched to a gene; V was cut back by 5 bases and J by 5 bases. This CDR3 has 14 amino acids. The germline V gene encodes CDR1 SGHAT and CDR2 FQDESV (reference sequence). The CDR3 is CASSRGGNHNEQFF. The CDR3 bases are TGTGCCAGCAGCCGGGGGGGCAACCACAATGAGCAGTTCTTC. Full variable domain (outside the CDR3, taken from reference TRBV11-1 and TRBJ2-1): EAEVAQSPRYKITEKSQAVAFWCDPISGHATLYWYRQILGQGPELLVQFQDESVVDDSQLPKDRFSAERLKGVDSTLKIQPAELGDSAMYLCASSRGGNHNEQFFGPGTRLTVL.

Ten or more counts support this clonotype. The chain uses TRBV20-1 and TRBJ2-1; 7 bases match TRBD1. Germline V gene sequence: CDR1 DFQATT, CDR2 SNEGSKA (reference sequence). Trimming cost V 0 bases and J 3 bases; bases outside gene matches: 5. The CDR3 runs 15 residues. The CDR3 DNA is TGCAGTGCTAGAGAGACAGGGATTTTCTACAATGAGCAGTTCTTC. Translating it yields CSARETGIFYNEQFF.

The rearrangement uses TRBV19 and TRBJ1-1, with D unresolved. Germline V gene lookup returns CDR1 LNHDA and CDR2 SQIVND (reference sequence). V lost 4 bases, J lost 7 bases, and 22 bases lay in between. The CDR3 covers 16 residues. This CDR3 is CASSTSSRSIDVEAFF. Here the CDR3 DNA reads TGTGCCAGTAGTACAAGTTCCAGAAGTATTGACGTTGAAGCTTTCTTT.

By proportion, this clonotype is medium-sized. Here the CDR3 reads CASSPPGPFTDTQYF. DNA for the CDR3: TGTGCCAGCAGTCCCCCGGGACCGTTCACAGATACGCAGTATTTT. This rearrangement joins TRBV12-3 or TRBV12-4 to TRBJ2-3; D is tentatively TRBD1 or TRBD2 (5 bases each). The CDR3 sequence is 15 residues long. Trimming left V 5 bases short and J 2 bases short, with 14 bases between.

Comment on this clonotype: This sequence may be a read error, since a much larger clone differs from it by one base. V gene TRBV21-1 combines with J gene TRBJ2-7. TRBV21-1 is given as a pseudogene. CDR3 length: 16 residues. CDR3 bases: TGTGCCAGCAGCTCGCCAGAGACGATGCTTCGACCCGATCAGTACTTC. Protein sequence: CASSSPETMLRPDQYF.

This clonotype is deemed medium-sized. The chain carries TRBV7-2 and TRBJ2-1; 9 bases are shared with TRBD2. Unmatched junction bases numbered 2, after V lost 1 base and J lost 4 bases. The CDR3 runs to 15 residues. CDR1 and CDR2 from the germline V gene are SGHTA and FQGNSA. The DNA for the CDR3 is TGTGCCAGCAGCTTAGGGCGGGGGGGGTACAATGAGCAGTTCTTC. Its protein is CASSLGRGGYNEQFF.

In its sample, this clonotype was seen many times. J is TRBJ1-1 and V is TRBV9; the D is unclear. Between the trimmed V and J ends, which lost 0 bases and 2 bases, there was a span of 8 bases. This CDR3 is built from 14 residues. The germline CDR1 and CDR2 sequences are SGDLS and YYNGEE. This CDR3 reads CASSVGHLNTEAFF. The DNA of the CDR3 is TGTGCCAGCAGCGTAGGTCATCTAAACACTGAAGCTTTCTTT.